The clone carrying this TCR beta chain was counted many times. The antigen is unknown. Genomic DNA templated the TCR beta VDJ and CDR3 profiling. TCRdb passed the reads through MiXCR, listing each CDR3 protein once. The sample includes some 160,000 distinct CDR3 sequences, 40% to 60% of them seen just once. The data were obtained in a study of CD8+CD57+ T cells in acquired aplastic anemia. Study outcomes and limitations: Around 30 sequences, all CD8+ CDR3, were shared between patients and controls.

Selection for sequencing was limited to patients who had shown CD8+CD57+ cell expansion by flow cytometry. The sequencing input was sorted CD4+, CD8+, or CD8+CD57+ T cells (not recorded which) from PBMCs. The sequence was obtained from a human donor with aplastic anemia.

The DNA of the CDR3 is TGTGCCACCAGCAGGGACAGGGTTTCATTGGCTGAAGCTTTCTTT. Amino acid sequence: CATSRDRVSLAEAFF. V usage is TRBV15 and J usage is TRBJ1-1; the match to TRBD1 covers 8 bases. The germline CDR1 and CDR2 sequences are LNHNV and YYDKDF (reference sequence). The V and J ends lost 3 bases and 6 bases, in that order; junction bases with no gene match: 9. The CDR3 runs to 15 residues.